The 9 T cell receptor beta chains in this list originate from one sample, sequenced in a study of T cells expressing NK-cell markers. TCRdb reprocessed the 5' RACE reads, with one entry per CDR3 protein and no DNA. This repertoire includes about 110,000 distinct CDR3 sequences. Source material: blood T cells: a sorted CD56 or NKG2C T cell subset, CD4+ or CD8+ T cells, or bulk PBMC T cells (not recorded which). Receptor source: a woman between 18 and 70 years old in good health.

The rearrangement uses TRBV12-3 or TRBV12-4 and TRBJ2-5; the TCRdb D gene call, TRBD2, has no DNA to confirm it. This CDR3 has 14 residues. CDR3 in amino acids: CASSYREGKETQYF.

The rearrangement uses TRBV3-1 and TRBJ2-7; as DNA is missing, the TRBD1 call by TCRdb cannot be tested. Germline CDR1 LGHDT, CDR2 YNNKEL (reference sequence). The CDR3 contains 17 residues. The CDR3 reads CASSQGETGGASYEQYF.

The chain combines TRBV4-3 with TRBJ1-2. In germline, CDR1 is LGHNA, CDR2 YSLEER. CDR3 length: 15 residues. The CDR3 spells CASSQGITDLYGYTF.

This chain connects TRBV7-6 to TRBJ2-3; the D call of TRBD1 rests on TCRdb alone, since no DNA is present to check it. Germline V CDR1 and CDR2: SGHVS, FNYEAQ. The CDR3 has 15 residues. CDR3 sequence reads: CASSRDRVETDTQYF. The full variable domain, rest sourced from reference TRBV7-6 and TRBJ2-3, is GAGVSQSPRYKVTKRGQDVALRCDPISGHVSLYWYRQALGQGPEFLTYFNYEAQQDKSGLPNDRFSAERPEGSISTLTIQRTEQRDSAMYRCASSRDRVETDTQYFGPGTRLTVL.

The rearrangement uses TRBV9 and TRBJ2-1; without DNA, the TCRdb call of TRBD1 cannot be checked. CDR3 length: 14 amino acids. The germline V gene encodes CDR1 SGDLS and CDR2 YYNGEE. The CDR3 loop reads CASSPYGTFNEQFF.

V and J are TRBV28 and TRBJ2-3. CDR3 length: 12 amino acids. From germline, CDR1 is MDHEN and CDR2 SYDVKM. This CDR3 is CASSTRADTQYF.

The chain has TRBV27 and TRBJ2-1; TCRdb's D gene call, TRBD1, goes unchecked for lack of DNA. This CDR3 is 14 amino acids long. The V gene's germline CDR1 is MNHEY and CDR2 SMNVEV (reference sequence). The CDR3 sequence: CASSPGTGHNEQFF.

The CDR3 protein is CASSAHRVNTEAFF. The chain couples TRBV7-9 to TRBJ1-1; TCRdb indicates TRBD1, and absent DNA this call remains unverified. Germline CDR1 reads SEHNR; CDR2 reads FQNEAQ (reference sequence). This CDR3 has 14 amino acids.

The chain joins TRBV3-1 to TRBJ2-1; the TCRdb call, TRBD2, lacks DNA for checking. In germline, CDR1 is LGHDT, CDR2 YNNKEL (reference sequence). The CDR3 runs to 16 residues. The CDR3: CASSSPGTSGDNEQFF.